The 21 T cell receptor beta chains reported below all come from one sample, sequenced in a study of blood T cell repertoires in COVID-19 (TCRdb year 2020). Library preparation employed the immunoSEQ multiplex PCR assay. The source is immuneACCESS, and TCRdb retained only in-frame sequences with V and J called. Part of the clones is not carried over; for the studies checked, unresolved V genes explain less than half of this, and the remainder is unexplained. The sample table holds under 150,000 clones, of which less than 85% were seen once. Jointly, the top ten make up about 13% of the sample. The sample comprised peripheral blood. These receptors were taken from a human donor in a cohort sampled during active COVID-19.

This clone came up a few times. J is TRBJ1-5 and V is TRBV3-1 (or the pseudogene TRBV3-2); D unclear. The V and J ends lost 1 base and 8 bases respectively, with 9 bases between them. From germline, CDR1 is LGHDT and CDR2 YNNKEL (reference sequence). The CDR3 loop spans 13 amino acids. The CDR3 nucleotides read TGTGCCAGCAGCCAAGGGCGGTTTGAGCCCCAGCATTTT. This encodes CASSQGRFEPQHF.

V gene TRBV2 combines with J gene TRBJ2-7; possible D gene TRBD2, 6 bases. This CDR3 region has 18 residues. The V gene's germline CDR1 is SNHLY and CDR2 FYNNEI. V was cut by 2 bases and J by 4 bases, with 24 bases left in between. The CDR3 DNA sequence: TGTGCCAGCAGTGAATCCCTCCGGCGGGGCCTTGTATGGTACGAGCAGTACTTC. It specifies CASSESLRRGLVWYEQYF.

V usage is TRBV19 and J usage is TRBJ1-2, with TRBD1 matching 7 bases. Trimming at V came to 5 bases and at J to 6 bases, leaving 0 bases not matched to a gene. CDR3 length equals 11 residues. From germline, CDR1 is LNHDA and CDR2 SQIVND (reference sequence). CDR3 in amino acids: CASSQGDGYTF. CDR3 nucleotide sequence: TGTGCCAGTAGTCAGGGGGATGGCTACACCTTC. Together with reference TRBV19 and TRBJ1-2, the CDR3 gives the full variable domain: DGGITQSPKYLFRKEGQNVTLSCEQNLNHDAMYWYRQDPGQGLRLIYYSQIVNDFQKGDIAEGYSVSREKKESFPLTVTSAQKNPTAFYLCASSQGDGYTFGSGTRLTVV.

This rearrangement joins TRBV6-1 to TRBJ1-5, with TRBD1 matching over 10 bases. Germline V gene data show CDR1 as MNHNS and CDR2 as SASEGT. With 1 base clipped from V and 2 bases from J, the junction kept 5 bases outside the gene matches. This CDR3 comprises 17 residues. The CDR3 DNA is TGTGCCAGCAGTGAAGGGACAGGGGGGTATGGCAATCAGCCCCAGCATTTT. Amino acids: CASSEGTGGYGNQPQHF.

The rearrangement links TRBV2 to TRBJ2-5; TRBD2 aligns across 8 bases. V gave up 6 bases and J gave up 5 bases; unmatched junction bases: 5. The V gene's germline CDR1 is SNHLY and CDR2 FYNNEI. The CDR3 has 13 residues. CDR3 in amino acids: CASSGGAEETQYF. In nucleotides, the CDR3 is TGTGCCAGCAGCGGGGGGGCAGAGGAGACCCAGTACTTC.

The chain is built from TRBV5-1 and TRBJ2-1; 11 bases match TRBD2. The CDR3 has 19 amino acids. Looked up from germline, CDR1 is SGHRS and CDR2 is YFSETQ. The ends lost 0 bases at V and 2 bases at J; junction bases unmatched: 10. The DNA for the CDR3 is TGCGCCAGCAGCTTGGGGCTAGCGGGGGGCTACCGTCCCTACAATGAGCAGTTCTTC. Translation gives CASSLGLAGGYRPYNEQFF.

This clone turned up a few times. This rearrangement joins TRBV3-1 (or the pseudogene TRBV3-2) to TRBJ1-6, with TRBD1 matching 9 bases. The ends lost 3 bases at V and 7 bases at J; junction bases unmatched: 7. From germline, CDR1 is LGHDT and CDR2 YNNKEL (reference sequence). This CDR3 contains 16 residues. The CDR3 region has the DNA TGTGCCAGCAGCCAGGTACCGGGACAGGGAAATTCACCCCTCCACTTT. It translates to CASSQVPGQGNSPLHF.

In DNA form, the CDR3 reads TGTGCCAGCAGTGGACAAGCGGGAACTGAAGCTTTCTTT. The encoded protein is CASSGQAGTEAFF. The V call is TRBV2, the J call TRBJ1-1; D is undetermined. The CDR3 totals 13 residues. The germline V gene has CDR1 SNHLY and CDR2 FYNNEI. V lost 4 bases and J 5 bases, leaving 11 bases between the germline ends.

The V gene is TRBV20-1, the J gene TRBJ1-3, with 10 bases fitting TRBD1. CDR3 length equals 18 residues. The germline V gene has CDR1 DFQATT and CDR2 SNEGSKA (reference sequence). Germline trimming cut 3 bases from V and 0 bases from J; bases unmatched to any gene: 11. CDR3 nucleotide sequence: TGCAGTGCTAGTAGCCCCTGGGACAGGGGATTCTCTGGAAACACCATATATTTT. Protein product: CSASSPWDRGFSGNTIYF.

The J gene is TRBJ2-3, the V gene TRBV30, with a weak D call TRBD2 (5 bases). V was trimmed by 0 bases and J by 1 base, leaving 17 bases between them. This CDR3 spans 17 amino acids. The V gene's germline CDR1 is GTSNPN and CDR2 SVGIG (reference sequence). The CDR3 here is CAWSVGSSAGGTDTQYF. The CDR3, as DNA: TGTGCCTGGAGTGTCGGATCCAGCGCGGGCGGCACAGATACGCAGTATTTT.

The J gene is TRBJ2-1, the V gene TRBV12-5; 12 positions match TRBD2. Looked up from germline, CDR1 is LGHNT and CDR2 is FRNRAP. J was trimmed by 7 bases and V by 6 bases; bases with no gene match: 4. The CDR3 is made up of 14 amino acids. CDR3 loop: CASGPSGGANEQFF. The CDR3 bases are TGTGCTAGTGGCCCTAGCGGGGGGGCAAATGAGCAGTTCTTC.

J is TRBJ1-1 and V is TRBV25-1; maybe TRBD1 (6 bases). The ends were cut back, 6 bases at V and 0 bases at J, with 8 bases in the middle. The germline V gene encodes CDR1 MGHDK and CDR2 SYGVNS. The CDR3 runs to 13 residues. The CDR3 DNA reads TGTGCCAGCAGAGCAGGGGTGAACACTGAAGCTTTCTTT. This translates into CASRAGVNTEAFF.

Only a few counts were recorded for this clone. This chain connects TRBV10-1 to TRBJ2-7, with 9 positions matching TRBD2. The V gene's germline CDR1 is WNHNN and CDR2 SYGVQD (reference sequence). Germline trimming cut 2 bases from V and 6 bases from J; bases unmatched to any gene: 11. This CDR3 is 16 amino acids long. CDR3 region: CASSEVAGAHPTEQYF. The CDR3 DNA follows: TGCGCCAGCAGTGAGGTAGCGGGGGCCCATCCCACCGAGCAGTACTTC.

CDR3 residues: CASSQGTGVYNEQFF. CDR3 nucleotides: TGCGCCAGCAGCCAAGGGACAGGGGTCTACAATGAGCAGTTCTTC. V gene TRBV4-3 combines with J gene TRBJ2-1; 9 nucleotides match TRBD1. V trimming: 1 base; J trimming: 3 bases; junction bases outside the gene matches: 1. CDR3 length: 15 residues. Germline V gives CDR1 LGHNA, CDR2 YSLEER.

The chain is built from TRBV10-1 and TRBJ1-3; D is uncertain. The CDR3 has 16 amino acids. Germline V gene sequence: CDR1 WNHNN, CDR2 SYGVQD (reference sequence). Trimming removed 5 bases at V and 0 bases at J, with 14 bases between. CDR3 region: CASSTRQSPSGNTIYF. Written as DNA, the CDR3 is TGCGCCAGCAGTACCAGGCAGTCGCCCTCTGGAAACACCATATATTTT.

In this sample, this clone turned up a few times. V usage is TRBV2 and J usage is TRBJ1-2; D not resolved. The V and J ends lost 6 bases and 7 bases respectively, with 6 bases between them. Germline V CDR1 and CDR2: SNHLY, FYNNEI. This CDR3 contains 10 residues. The CDR3 here is CASRRFGYTF. The CDR3 nucleotides read TGTGCCAGCAGGAGGTTTGGCTACACCTTC.

This rearrangement joins TRBV11-3 to TRBJ2-2; 9 bases are a match to TRBD1. This CDR3 contains 18 residues. V was clipped by 1 base and J by 5 bases; unmatched bases: 11. Germline V gives CDR1 SGHNT, CDR2 YENEEA. CDR3 sequence (DNA): TGTGCCAGCAGCTTAGCTAAGTGGGGACAGGGAGCGACCGGGGAGCTGTTTTTT. This translates into CASSLAKWGQGATGELFF.

This clone was counted a few times. The J gene is TRBJ2-5, the V gene TRBV7-2, with TRBD2 matching over 8 bases. V was clipped by 6 bases and J by 5 bases; unmatched bases: 14. Germline CDR1 reads SGHTA; CDR2 reads FQGNSA. CDR3 length equals 16 residues. CDR3 nucleotides: TGTGCCAGCAGTACCGGCGGGGGGCCTGTAGGGGAGACCCAGTACTTC. It codes for CASSTGGGPVGETQYF.

This chain uses TRBV30 with TRBJ2-5, with a possible D match to TRBD2 (6 bases). The CDR3 has 12 residues. Germline CDR1 GTSNPN, CDR2 SVGIG (reference sequence). The V gene lost 7 bases and the J gene lost 3 bases, with 12 bases spanning the gap. The CDR3 DNA reads TGTGCCTCCACTGCGGGAAAAGAGACCCAGTACTTC. It translates to CASTAGKETQYF.

The chain has TRBV19 and TRBJ1-6, with TRBD1 as a possible D gene (5 bases). Germline loops: CDR1 LNHDA, CDR2 SQIVND (reference sequence). V was clipped by 1 base and J by 10 bases, with 11 bases between them. The CDR3 loop spans 14 amino acids. CDR3 loop: CASSIGGYYSPLHF. The DNA for the CDR3 is TGTGCCAGTAGTATAGGGGGCTACTACTCACCCCTCCACTTT.

CDR3 sequence reads: CASSRPGTGWAFF. The CDR3 bases are TGTGCCAGCAGTCGTCCCGGGACAGGGTGGGCTTTCTTT. The chain joins TRBV6-2 or TRBV6-3 to TRBJ1-1; TRBD1 matches 9 bases. CDR1 is MNHEY, CDR2 SVGEGT, per germline. The CDR3 runs to 13 residues. The V and J ends lost 5 bases and 11 bases, in that order; junction bases with no gene match: 9.